The 30 T cell receptor beta chains given below trace back to one sample, sequenced in a study of OX40 agonist ivuxolimab in advanced cancers. The method was immunoSEQ multiplex PCR; TCRdb's version includes in-frame clones alone and lacks a portion of them. The data hold 20,000 to 25,000 clones, with 65% to 80% observed a single time. Material: CD4+ or CD8+ T cells sorted from blood, obtained in a trial of the OX40 agonist ivuxolimab. These receptors were obtained from an adult with an advanced solid tumor such as melanoma, head and neck, liver or kidney cancer.

This chain uses TRBV7-2 with TRBJ1-2; D might be TRBD1 (5 bases). From germline, CDR1 is SGHTA and CDR2 FQGNSA. CDR3 length: 14 amino acids. The V and J ends lost 3 bases and 6 bases respectively, with 14 bases between them. The chain's CDR3 is CASSLNTGLNGYTF. The CDR3 coding sequence is TGTGCCAGCAGCTTGAACACGGGACTGAATGGCTACACCTTC.

The chain links TRBV2 to TRBJ1-1; no reliable D call. CDR3 size: 13 residues. The germline CDR1 and CDR2 sequences are SNHLY and FYNNEI. Trimming took off 1 base at V and 2 bases at J, with 5 bases between the two ends. CDR3 DNA sequence: TGTGCCAGCAGTGAAGACGGAAACACTGAAGCTTTCTTT. Amino acid sequence: CASSEDGNTEAFF.

The CDR3 DNA sequence: TGCGCCAGCAGCTCCAGACGGGGCGGGGGGAGCACAGATACGCAGTATTTT. It is translated as CASSSRRGGGSTDTQYF. This chain connects TRBV5-1 to TRBJ2-3; TRBD2 matches 8 bases. Germline trimming cut 3 bases from V and 0 bases from J; bases unmatched to any gene: 9. The germline V gene encodes CDR1 SGHRS and CDR2 YFSETQ. There are 17 residues in the CDR3.

This clone was recorded only once. The chain uses TRBV19 and TRBJ2-5; 12 bases align to TRBD2. Germline-derived CDR1 and CDR2 are LNHDA and SQIVND (reference sequence). J was trimmed by 9 bases and V by 6 bases; bases with no gene match: 8. The CDR3 totals 14 residues. CDR3 nucleotide sequence: TGTGCCAGTAGCCTAGCGGGGGGGGTCTCGGCCCAGTACTTC. Amino acid sequence: CASSLAGGVSAQYF.

J is TRBJ2-3 and V is TRBV9, with D perhaps TRBD1 or TRBD2 (5 bases each). V lost 7 bases and J 6 bases, leaving 15 bases between the germline ends. The CDR3 extends over 13 amino acids. The germline V gene has CDR1 SGDLS and CDR2 YYNGEE. This CDR3 is CASGISGRDTQYF. Here the CDR3 DNA reads TGTGCCAGCGGAATCTCGGGGCGGGATACGCAGTATTTT.

The table lists this clone with a few counts. The chain has TRBV9 and TRBJ2-5; 7 nucleotides agree with TRBD2. The CDR3 loop spans 14 amino acids. The germline gives CDR1 SGDLS, CDR2 YYNGEE. V lost 4 bases to trimming and J lost 5 bases; unmatched junction nucleotides: 8. The CDR3 nucleotides read TGTGCCAGCAGCTCTCGGGGGGTAGAGGAGACCCAGTACTTC. The encoded protein is CASSSRGVEETQYF.

This clone was counted a single time. The chain combines TRBV5-3 with TRBJ2-4; 7 positions agree with TRBD1. TRBV5-3 qualifies as an ORF whose function is uncertain. The junction had 15 bases not matched to a gene; V was cut back by 1 base and J by 2 bases. The CDR3 contains 19 residues. The CDR3 coding sequence is TGTGCCAGAAGCTTGAGGGGGCCAACGAAAGACCTTCCCAAAAACATTCAGTACTTC. It translates to CARSLRGPTKDLPKNIQYF.

The V and J genes are TRBV19 and TRBJ1-6; tentative D call: TRBD1 (5 bases). V was clipped by 5 bases and J by 10 bases, with 21 bases between them. The CDR3 covers 16 residues. CDR1 and CDR2 (germline): LNHDA, SQIVND (reference sequence). Written as DNA, the CDR3 is TGTGCCAGTAGTCAAAGTGGACGGGTCTCAGGGTCACCCCTCCACTTT. Translated: CASSQSGRVSGSPLHF.

This clone appeared a few times. The J gene is TRBJ2-7, the V gene TRBV7-3; D might be TRBD1 (6 bases). Germline CDR1 reads SGHTA; CDR2 reads FQGTGA. The CDR3 spans 13 residues. Trimming took off 5 bases at V and 3 bases at J, with 11 bases between the two ends. The CDR3 loop reads CASSRGGDYEQYF. As DNA, the CDR3 is TGTGCCAGCAGCCGAGGGGGAGACTACGAGCAGTACTTC.

This chain connects TRBV7-9 to TRBJ1-2; a weak D match, TRBD1 (6 bases). The CDR3 has 14 amino acids. The V and J ends lost 3 bases and 0 bases respectively, with 8 bases between them. Germline V CDR1 and CDR2: SEHNR, FQNEAQ (reference sequence). The chain's CDR3 is CASSLDSANYGYTF. CDR3 coding DNA: TGTGCCAGCAGCTTGGACAGCGCTAACTATGGCTACACCTTC.

The chain links TRBV18 to TRBJ1-3; 11 nucleotides align to TRBD1. Germline V gene lookup returns CDR1 KGHSH and CDR2 LQKENI. The trim removed 1 base at V and 2 bases at J, leaving 1 base unmatched. This CDR3 is 16 amino acids long. The CDR3 sequence: CASSPRDRGTGNTIYF. The DNA for the CDR3 is TGTGCCAGCTCACCACGGGACAGGGGGACTGGAAACACCATATATTTT.

This chain connects TRBV10-3 to TRBJ2-1; TRBD2 is a possible D gene (6 bases). CDR1 ENHRY and CDR2 SYGVKD come from the germline V gene. The CDR3 runs 13 residues. Trimming left V 6 bases short and J 5 bases short, with 11 bases between. CDR3 nucleotide sequence: TGTGCCATCAGCGGGACTCAGGACAATGAGCAGTTCTTC. Translated: CAISGTQDNEQFF.

This clone was observed a handful of times. CDR3 amino acids: CAISAAVQSAEAFF. In nucleotides, the CDR3 is TGTGCCATCAGTGCCGCCGTTCAGAGCGCTGAAGCTTTCTTT. The chain joins TRBV10-3 to TRBJ1-1, with D unresolved. V was cut by 4 bases and J by 6 bases, with 15 bases left in between. The CDR3 is made up of 14 amino acids. The germline V gene has CDR1 ENHRY and CDR2 SYGVKD.

V and J are TRBV19 and TRBJ1-3, with no clear D. Trimming shortened V by 5 bases and J by 0 bases, and 8 bases separated the two germline ends. Germline loops: CDR1 LNHDA, CDR2 SQIVND (reference sequence). The CDR3 is made up of 14 amino acids. The CDR3 DNA reads TGTGCCAGTAGTCACACGTACTCTGGAAACACCATATATTTT. Its protein is CASSHTYSGNTIYF.

The chain is built from TRBV18 and TRBJ1-3, with TRBD1 identical over 7 bases. This CDR3 contains 17 residues. The germline gives CDR1 KGHSH, CDR2 LQKENI. The V gene end was trimmed by 3 bases and the J gene end by 0 bases; junction bases not matched to a gene: 8. In nucleotides, the CDR3 is TGTGCCAGCTCACCTTCGATACAGGGGTCCTCTGGAAACACCATATATTTT. Protein product: CASSPSIQGSSGNTIYF.

CDR3 sequence (DNA): TGTGCCAGCAGCGCATTTATTCGGACAGGGGACAATGAGCAGTTCTTC. As protein: CASSAFIRTGDNEQFF. J is TRBJ2-1 and V is TRBV7-9; TRBD1 matches 9 bases. Germline V gene lookup returns CDR1 SEHNR and CDR2 FQNEAQ (reference sequence). V shed 5 bases, J shed 5 bases, and the junction held 10 bases outside the gene matches. This CDR3 region has 16 residues.

This clone was picked up a small number of times. CDR3 region: CASSNQGGGGQPQHF. CDR3 nucleotides: TGTGCCAGCAGCAACCAAGGGGGAGGTGGCCAGCCCCAGCATTTT. V and J are TRBV7-9 and TRBJ1-5; a possible D gene is TRBD1 (6 bases). There are 15 residues in the CDR3. Looked up from germline, CDR1 is SEHNR and CDR2 is FQNEAQ (reference sequence). V lost 5 bases and J lost 7, with 18 bases in between.

The CDR3, as DNA: TGTGCCAGCAGCCACTCTACAGGGGACACTGAAGCTTTCTTT. Translation gives CASSHSTGDTEAFF. The chain recombines TRBV14 with TRBJ1-1; 7 bases agree with TRBD1. This CDR3 contains 14 residues. Germline trimming cut 3 bases from V and 3 bases from J; bases unmatched to any gene: 4. The germline V gene has CDR1 SGHDN and CDR2 FVKESK.

The gene calls are TRBV4-2 and TRBJ2-5, with a weak D call TRBD2 (6 bases). CDR3 size: 14 residues. Between the trimmed V and J ends, which lost 3 bases and 3 bases, there was a span of 11 bases. Looked up from germline, CDR1 is LGHNA and CDR2 is YNFKEQ. The DNA for the CDR3 is TGTGCCAGCAGCCAGCCGATAGCGGAAGAGACCCAGTACTTC. Amino acid sequence: CASSQPIAEETQYF.

The chain links TRBV6-1 to TRBJ1-1; a possible D gene is TRBD1 (5 bases). The CDR3 covers 13 residues. Germline CDR1 is MNHNS and CDR2 is SASEGT. Between the trimmed V and J ends, which lost 2 bases and 1 base, there was a span of 5 bases. As DNA, the CDR3 is TGTGCCAGCAGTGAAAGGGGGAACACTGAAGCTTTCTTT. Translation: CASSERGNTEAFF.

This clone was seen only a few times. The chain recombines TRBV4-1 with TRBJ1-6; 9 bases line up with TRBD1. Germline CDR1 MGHRA, CDR2 YSYEKL. The CDR3 length is 17 residues. Trimming cost V 4 bases and J 9 bases; bases outside gene matches: 13. As DNA, the CDR3 is TGCGCCAGCAGCCTTCTCTCAGGAGGGACAGGGAGTTCACCCCTCCACTTT. This translates into CASSLLSGGTGSSPLHF.

V gene TRBV6-4 combines with J gene TRBJ2-3; D gene unclear. Trimming left V 2 bases short and J 2 bases short, with 5 bases between. Germline lookup yields CDR1 MRHNA and CDR2 SNTAGT. The CDR3 spans 13 residues. CDR3 bases: TGTGCCAGCAGTGACCCGTTCACAGATACGCAGTATTTT. It encodes CASSDPFTDTQYF.

The CDR3 reads CASSIGGALNTEAFF. CDR3 nucleotide sequence: TGTGCCAGTAGTATAGGGGGGGCGCTGAACACTGAAGCTTTCTTT. The genes are TRBV19 and TRBJ1-1; a possible D gene is TRBD1 (6 bases). The CDR3 sequence is 15 residues long. CDR1 is LNHDA, CDR2 SQIVND, per germline (reference sequence). V was cut by 1 base and J by 0 bases, with 9 bases left in between.

V and J are TRBV18 and TRBJ2-3, with a possible D match to TRBD2 (6 bases). The germline gives CDR1 KGHSH, CDR2 LQKENI. CDR3 length: 15 amino acids. V was cut by 1 base and J by 4 bases, with 12 bases left in between. The CDR3 region is CASSPRGAVSDTQYF. In DNA form, the CDR3 reads TGTGCCAGCTCACCACGCGGGGCCGTTTCAGATACGCAGTATTTT.

This chain connects TRBV6-1 to TRBJ2-7; D is perhaps TRBD2 (6 bases). This CDR3 has 14 residues. The V end was cut by 3 bases, the J end by 0 bases, with 9 bases between. The germline CDR1 and CDR2 sequences are MNHNS and SASEGT. In nucleotides, the CDR3 is TGTGCCAGCAGTGATCAGGGAGGCTCCTACGAGCAGTACTTC. Its protein product is CASSDQGGSYEQYF.

The chain carries TRBV20-1 and TRBJ1-1, with D unclear. CDR1 DFQATT and CDR2 SNEGSKA come from the germline V gene (reference sequence). V shed 3 bases and J shed 6 bases, with 5 bases lying between them. The CDR3 spans 10 residues. CDR3: CSASTSEAFF. The CDR3, as DNA: TGCAGTGCTAGTACTTCTGAAGCTTTCTTT.

The chain uses TRBV19 and TRBJ1-4; D uncertain. Germline CDR1 is LNHDA and CDR2 is SQIVND (reference sequence). The CDR3 totals 14 residues. The V and J ends lost 7 bases and 5 bases respectively, with 14 bases between them. In nucleotides, the CDR3 is TGTGCCAGTATGAATCTGCGACAAAATGAAAAACTGTTTTTT. This gives the protein CASMNLRQNEKLFF.

The chain uses TRBV11-1 and TRBJ1-4; weak D call: TRBD1 (5 bases). The germline V gene encodes CDR1 SGHAT and CDR2 FQDESV (reference sequence). Trimming pared 5 bases from V and 3 bases from J, leaving 7 bases between. This CDR3 has 13 amino acids. CDR3 sequence reads: CASSPTANEKLFF. CDR3 sequence (DNA): TGTGCCAGCAGCCCGACAGCTAATGAAAAACTGTTTTTT.

The genes are TRBV18 and TRBJ1-3, with no clear D. V shed 4 bases and J shed 6 bases, with 7 bases lying between them. The CDR3 loop spans 12 amino acids. CDR1 and CDR2 from the germline V gene are KGHSH and LQKENI. CDR3 amino acids: CASSLVENTIYF. DNA of the CDR3: TGTGCCAGCTCACTAGTCGAAAACACCATATATTTT.

The chain recombines TRBV5-1 with TRBJ2-2, with a weak D call TRBD2 (6 bases). Germline V gene lookup returns CDR1 SGHRS and CDR2 YFSETQ. The CDR3 sequence is 16 residues long. V was pared by 3 bases and J by 0 bases, with 12 bases between. The CDR3 region is CASSSAGTANTGELFF. CDR3 nucleotide sequence: TGCGCCAGCAGCTCGGCGGGGACCGCGAACACCGGGGAGCTGTTTTTT.